This T cell receptor (beta chain) is from a study of T cells in women clearing cervical HPV infection. Study in general: Case blood was drawn a median approximately 160 days after lesion detection.

Comments on this clone: The CDR3 goes on 3 residues after the read ends, and that part is filled in from the germline J gene.

Germline V lookup: CDR1 SGHRS, CDR2 YFSETQ. This CDR3 spans 14 amino acids. Trimming cost V 7 bases and J 3 bases; bases outside gene matches: 5. Assay: immunoSEQ multiplex PCR; the TCRdb copy retains only in-frame clones and omits some. Here the sample table reports 36,000 or so clones. The sequence was collected from a woman between 18 and 75 years old with a cervical HPV16 infection that either progressed to CIN3+ or cleared (not recorded which). The sequencing input was blood buffy coat. The genes are TRBV5-1 and TRBJ2-1; TRBD2 agrees at 9 bases. The part of the CDR3 DNA that was read is TGCGCCAGCGCCGATAGCGGGAGCTACAATGAG. Its translation: CASADSGSYNE. The whole CDR3 sequence is CASADSGSYNEQFF.